Shown below are 27 T cell receptor beta chains from a single sample sequenced in a study of CD8 T cells in Susac syndrome. Random hexamers were used to reverse transcribe roughly 0.5 to 1 ug of RNA. TCRdb passed the immunoSEQ multiplex PCR reads through MiXCR, listing each CDR3 protein once. The sample holds 150,000 to 250,000 distinct CDR3 sequences, about 95% seen once. The material sequenced was CD4+ T cells from PBMCs. The receptors shown here come from a human donor with multiple sclerosis.

In its sample, this clonotype was seen once. CDR3 in DNA: TGTGCCAGCAGCCGAATCCGGGACAGGGTGAATCAGCCCCAGCATTTT. Its protein product is CASSRIRDRVNQPQHF. V and J are TRBV5-6 and TRBJ1-5, with 9 bases that match TRBD1. CDR1 and CDR2 from the germline V gene are SGHDT and YYEEEE. The CDR3 covers 16 residues. V lost 4 bases and J lost 4; bases outside the gene matches: 9. Complete variable domain (other parts from reference TRBV5-6 and TRBJ1-5): DAGVTQSPTHLIKTRGQQVTLRCSPKSGHDTVSWYQQALGQGPQFIFQYYEEEERQRGNFPDRFSGHQFPNYSSELNVNALLLGDSALYLCASSRIRDRVNQPQHFGDGTRLSIL.

The chain uses TRBV20-1 and TRBJ1-5, with unresolved D. This CDR3 region has 12 residues. CDR1 is DFQATT and CDR2 is SNEGSKA in the germline V gene (reference sequence). Trimming shortened V by 6 bases and J by 5 bases, and 11 bases separated the two germline ends. The CDR3 DNA reads TGCAGTGCCCAGGCCGGGGATCAGCCCCAGCATTTT. Amino acid sequence: CSAQAGDQPQHF.

This chain connects TRBV24-1 to TRBJ1-5; D is possibly TRBD1 (5 bases). The germline V gene encodes CDR1 KGHDR and CDR2 SFDVKD. V was shortened by 3 bases and J by 10 bases, with 12 bases between the two germline ends. The CDR3 runs 13 residues. CDR3 amino acids: CATSDKSGIPQHF. Here the CDR3 DNA reads TGTGCCACCAGTGATAAGTCAGGGATCCCCCAGCATTTT.

This clonotype occurred once. At one end, the junction sequence differs from germline, possibly due to a read error. Here the CDR3 reads CAWSVGIGGVF. CDR3 bases: TGTGCCTGGAGTGTTGGGATCGGGGGCGTCTTC. This rearrangement joins TRBV30 to TRBJ1-2; D might be TRBD1 (6 bases). This CDR3 is 11 amino acids long. CDR1 and CDR2 from the germline V gene are GTSNPN and SVGIG (reference sequence).

Concerning this clonotype: Relative to the germline gene, one junction end is altered; a read error may explain this. This rearrangement joins TRBV20-1 to TRBJ2-1; TRBD1 matches 9 bases. CDR1 is DFQATT, CDR2 SNEGSKA, per germline (reference sequence). This CDR3 region has 13 residues. CDR3 amino acids: CSAFFDAGTGIIF. For the CDR3, the DNA is TGCAGTGCATTTTTTGATGCCGGGACAGGGATTATCTTC.

This rearrangement joins TRBV4-1 to TRBJ2-5; TRBD1 matches 10 bases. Unmatched junction bases numbered 6, after V lost 1 base and J lost 1 base. CDR3 size: 17 residues. Germline CDR1 and CDR2: MGHRA and YSYEKL. CDR3 sequence reads: CASSQGPGQGSQETQYF. The CDR3 coding sequence is TGCGCCAGCAGCCAAGGGCCGGGACAGGGGTCCCAAGAGACCCAGTACTTC.

The chain joins TRBV7-9 to TRBJ2-4; no definite D call. Trimming took 5 bases from V and 4 from J, leaving 3 bases between them. From germline, CDR1 is SEHNR and CDR2 FQNEAQ (reference sequence). The CDR3 is 11 residues long. The CDR3 spells CASSPKNIQYF. Written as DNA, the CDR3 is TGTGCCAGCAGCCCAAAAAACATTCAGTACTTC.

This clonotype was detected once. This rearrangement joins TRBV29-1 to TRBJ2-1, with D tentatively TRBD2 (7 bases). V gave up 7 bases and J gave up 8 bases, with 18 bases separating them. CDR1 SQVTM and CDR2 ANQGSEA come from the germline V gene. The CDR3 contains 13 residues. In DNA, the CDR3 is TGCAGCGCCAGCGGGACATACCAAGATGAGCAGTTCTTC. This translates into CSASGTYQDEQFF.

The chain is built from TRBV30 and TRBJ2-3; D tentatively reads TRBD1 or TRBD2 (9 bases each). In germline, CDR1 is GTSNPN, CDR2 SVGIG (reference sequence). Trimming removed 3 bases from V and 4 bases from J, with 20 bases in between. The CDR3 has 16 residues. The CDR3 bases are TGTGCCTGGAGGCGGGGGGGGACAGGGTTCGCAGATACGCAGTATTTT. Translating it yields CAWRRGGTGFADTQYF.

This chain connects TRBV4-1 to TRBJ1-1; TRBD1 agrees at 8 bases. The CDR3 consists of 16 residues. The trim removed 4 bases at V and 1 base at J, leaving 8 bases unmatched. Germline V gene data show CDR1 as MGHRA and CDR2 as YSYEKL. The CDR3: CASSRTGQIQNTEAFF. In nucleotides, the CDR3 is TGCGCCAGCAGCCGGACAGGGCAAATCCAGAACACTGAAGCTTTCTTT.

V usage is TRBV20-1 and J usage is TRBJ2-1; TRBD1 aligns across 8 bases. V lost 6 bases and J lost 7; bases outside the gene matches: 8. This CDR3 region has 13 residues. Per germline, CDR1 DFQATT and CDR2 SNEGSKA (reference sequence). CDR3 in amino acids: CSAEQGALNEQFF. CDR3 sequence (DNA): TGCAGTGCCGAGCAGGGGGCGTTAAATGAGCAGTTCTTC.

The chain recombines TRBV4-1 with TRBJ1-5; a weak D match, TRBD1 (5 bases). The CDR3 loop spans 14 amino acids. V was clipped by 0 bases and J by 3 bases, with 6 bases between them. Germline V gene sequence: CDR1 MGHRA, CDR2 YSYEKL. The CDR3 region is CASSQEGVNQPQHF. The DNA of the CDR3 is TGCGCCAGCAGCCAAGAAGGGGTCAATCAGCCCCAGCATTTT.

CDR3 in amino acids: CATSRDVRGGGYTF. As DNA, the CDR3 is TGTGCCACCAGCAGAGATGTACGGGGTGGGGGCTACACCTTC. The V gene is TRBV15, the J gene TRBJ1-2; no definite D call. The germline V gene has CDR1 LNHNV and CDR2 YYDKDF (reference sequence). The V end was cut by 0 bases, the J end by 8 bases, with 13 bases between. This CDR3 is 14 amino acids long. The complete variable domain, with remaining parts taken from reference TRBV15 and TRBJ1-2, reads DAMVIQNPRYQVTQFGKPVTLSCSQTLNHNVMYWYQQKSSQAPKLLFHYYDKDFNNEADTPDNFQSRRPNTSFCFLDIRSPGLGDTAMYLCATSRDVRGGGYTFGSGTRLTVV.

V is TRBV30 and J is TRBJ2-4; 8 bases map to TRBD2. The ends lost 4 bases at V and 9 bases at J; junction bases unmatched: 2. The CDR3 totals 11 residues. CDR1 is GTSNPN, CDR2 SVGIG, per germline (reference sequence). The DNA of the CDR3 is TGTGCCTGGACTAGCGGGCGCATTCAGTACTTC. Protein product: CAWTSGRIQYF.

V is TRBV6-5 and J is TRBJ2-2, with 9 bases fitting TRBD2. The CDR3 has 18 residues. V shed 2 bases and J 3 bases; nucleotides not matched to a gene: 10. The germline V gene has CDR1 MNHEY and CDR2 SVGAGI. CDR3 in DNA: TGTGCCAGCAGTTACGGTCCAGCGGGGGGAGGAGACACCGGGGAGCTGTTTTTT. This encodes CASSYGPAGGGDTGELFF.

This sequence joins TRBV4-2 and TRBJ2-5, with D unclear. The V and J ends lost 1 base and 5 bases respectively, with 8 bases between them. The length of the CDR3 is 13 residues. The germline CDR1 and CDR2 sequences are LGHNA and YNFKEQ. The CDR3 DNA reads TGTGCCAGCAGCCAAGTTGGACGGGAGACCCAGTACTTC. Its translation is CASSQVGRETQYF.

The chain employs TRBV15 and TRBJ2-7, with D perhaps TRBD1 (5 bases). V was pared by 0 bases and J by 3 bases, with 12 bases between. Germline V CDR1 and CDR2: LNHNV, YYDKDF (reference sequence). CDR3 size: 15 residues. The CDR3 DNA follows: TGTGCCACCAGCAGAGATCAGGGTGGGGTCTACGAGCAGTACTTC. This translates into CATSRDQGGVYEQYF.

This chain joins TRBV5-4 and TRBJ1-1; no clear D. The CDR3 extends over 14 amino acids. Germline loops: CDR1 SGHNT, CDR2 YYREEE (reference sequence). V lost 4 bases to trimming and J lost 1 base, with 11 bases between them. The chain's CDR3 is CASSPRWTNTEAFF. The CDR3 DNA reads as TGTGCCAGCAGCCCGAGGTGGACGAACACTGAAGCTTTCTTT.

The chain uses TRBV12-3 or TRBV12-4 and TRBJ2-3, with no clear D. The length of the CDR3 is 17 residues. The ends were cut back, 6 bases at V and 0 bases at J, with 19 bases in the middle. This CDR3 is CASSHAWLLTSTDTQYF. The CDR3, as DNA: TGTGCCAGCAGCCACGCTTGGTTATTGACTAGCACAGATACGCAGTATTTT.

The chain has TRBV11-2 and TRBJ2-1, with 7 nucleotides matching TRBD2. CDR1 is SGHAT and CDR2 is FQNNGV in the germline V gene. The CDR3 runs 13 residues. V lost 6 bases, J lost 8 bases, and 7 bases stayed unmatched. The CDR3 region is CASRIRLAHEQFF. The CDR3 DNA sequence: TGTGCCAGCAGGATTCGACTAGCTCATGAGCAGTTCTTC. Complete variable domain (other parts from reference TRBV11-2 and TRBJ2-1): EAGVAQSPRYKIIEKRQSVAFWCNPISGHATLYWYQQILGQGPKLLIQFQNNGVVDDSQLPKDRFSAERLKGVDSTLKIQPAKLEDSAVYLCASRIRLAHEQFFGPGTRLTVL.

The count of this clonotype is one. The chain has TRBV12-5 and TRBJ2-1; 7 bases map to TRBD2. The CDR3 sequence is 15 residues long. V lost 7 bases to trimming and J lost 4 bases; unmatched junction nucleotides: 10. In germline, CDR1 is LGHNT, CDR2 FRNRAP. The CDR3 reads CASALGGSYYNEQFF. Written as DNA, the CDR3 is TGTGCTAGTGCCCTCGGCGGGAGTTATTACAATGAGCAGTTCTTC.

This rearrangement joins TRBV10-3 to TRBJ2-5; no definite D call. The germline gives CDR1 ENHRY, CDR2 SYGVKD. The V end was cut by 4 bases, the J end by 4 bases, with 10 bases between. The CDR3 totals 13 residues. CDR3 in DNA: TGTGCCATCAGTGCCGTCGACACAGAGACCCAGTACTTC. It is translated as CAISAVDTETQYF.

This clonotype appeared once. This chain connects TRBV2 to TRBJ2-2; D not certain. The CDR3 loop spans 12 amino acids. Germline CDR1 and CDR2: SNHLY and FYNNEI. The V end was cut by 5 bases, the J end by 7 bases, with 8 bases between. The chain's CDR3 is CASSTRSGELFF. In DNA form, the CDR3 reads TGTGCCAGCAGTACCCGGAGCGGGGAGCTGTTTTTT.

The V and J genes are TRBV30 and TRBJ2-6; D uncertain. Between the trimmed V and J ends, which lost 0 bases and 4 bases, there was a span of 7 bases. Germline V gene lookup returns CDR1 GTSNPN and CDR2 SVGIG (reference sequence). The CDR3 sequence is 14 residues long. The CDR3 sequence is CAWSVQWGANVLTF. Here the CDR3 DNA reads TGTGCCTGGAGTGTCCAGTGGGGGGCCAACGTCCTGACTTTC.

V usage is TRBV2 and J usage is TRBJ1-2, with D unresolved. The CDR3 has 12 residues. Germline V gene sequence: CDR1 SNHLY, CDR2 FYNNEI. V was pared by 7 bases and J by 4 bases, with 10 bases between. CDR3 sequence: CASTQYSYGYTF. The CDR3 bases are TGTGCCAGCACCCAATACAGCTATGGCTACACCTTC. Looking up the rest from reference TRBV2 and TRBJ1-2 gives the full variable domain: EPEVTQTPSHQVTQMGQEVILRCVPISNHLYFYWYRQILGQKVEFLVSFYNNEISEKSEIFDDQFSVERPDGSNFTLKIRSTKLEDSAMYFCASTQYSYGYTFGSGTRLTVV.

The chain links TRBV7-9 to TRBJ2-5; the match to TRBD2 covers 7 bases. V was pared by 3 bases and J by 2 bases, with 3 bases of the junction left unmatched. Germline CDR1 and CDR2: SEHNR and FQNEAQ (reference sequence). The CDR3 extends over 14 amino acids. The CDR3 region is CASSLTSRQETQYF. CDR3 DNA: TGTGCCAGCAGCTTGACTAGCAGACAAGAGACCCAGTACTTC.

In this sample, this clonotype turned up once. The rearrangement links TRBV18 to TRBJ2-3; no clear D. The length of the CDR3 is 13 residues. Trimming removed 0 bases from V and 2 bases from J, with 3 bases in between. Germline values: CDR1 KGHSH, CDR2 LQKENI. The CDR3 loop is CASSPPTTDTQYF. The CDR3 nucleotides read TGTGCCAGCTCACCACCGACCACAGATACGCAGTATTTT. The entire variable domain, with the rest obtained from reference TRBV18 and TRBJ2-3, is as follows: NAGVMQNPRHLVRRRGQEARLRCSPMKGHSHVYWYRQLPEEGLKFMVYLQKENIIDESGMPKERFSAEFPKEGPSILRIQQVVRGDSAAYFCASSPPTTDTQYFGPGTRLTVL.